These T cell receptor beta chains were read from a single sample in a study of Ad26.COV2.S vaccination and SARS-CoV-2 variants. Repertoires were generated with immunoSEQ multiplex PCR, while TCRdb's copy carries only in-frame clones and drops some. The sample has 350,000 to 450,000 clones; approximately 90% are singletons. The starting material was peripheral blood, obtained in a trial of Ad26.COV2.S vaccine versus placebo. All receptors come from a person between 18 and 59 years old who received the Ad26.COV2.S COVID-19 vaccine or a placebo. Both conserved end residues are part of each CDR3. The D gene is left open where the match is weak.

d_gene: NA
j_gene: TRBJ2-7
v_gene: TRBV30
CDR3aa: CAWSTAYEQYF
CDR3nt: TGTGCCTGGAGTACCGCATACGAGCAGTACTTC

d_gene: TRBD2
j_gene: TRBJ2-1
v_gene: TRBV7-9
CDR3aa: CASSWGLAGVNEQFF
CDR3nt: TGTGCCAGCAGCTGGGGACTAGCGGGAGTCAATGAGCAGTTCTTC

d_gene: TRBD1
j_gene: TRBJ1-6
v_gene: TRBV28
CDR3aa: CASNPDRADNSPLHF
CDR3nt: TGTGCCAGCAACCCTGACAGGGCCGATAATTCACCCCTCCACTTT

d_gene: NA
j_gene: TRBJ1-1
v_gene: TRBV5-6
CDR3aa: CASSLAGTLNTEAFF
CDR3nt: TGTGCCAGCAGCTTGGCAGGGACACTGAACACTGAAGCTTTCTTT

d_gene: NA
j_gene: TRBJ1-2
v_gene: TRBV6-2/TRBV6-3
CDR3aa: CASSYSIQDGYTF
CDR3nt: TGTGCCAGCAGTTACTCGATTCAGGATGGCTACACCTTC

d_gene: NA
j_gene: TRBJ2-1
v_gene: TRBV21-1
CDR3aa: CASPRDRQGGNEQFF
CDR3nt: TGTGCCAGCCCCAGGGACAGACAAGGGGGCAATGAGCAGTTCTTC

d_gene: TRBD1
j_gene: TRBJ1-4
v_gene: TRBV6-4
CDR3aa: CASNKPGTGATNEKLFF
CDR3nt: TGTGCCAGCAACAAACCCGGGACAGGGGCAACTAATGAAAAACTGTTTTTT

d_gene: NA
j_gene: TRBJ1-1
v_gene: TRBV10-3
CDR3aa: CAISELDGAPNTEAFF
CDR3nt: TGTGCCATCAGTGAGTTGGATGGAGCCCCCAACACTGAAGCTTTCTTT

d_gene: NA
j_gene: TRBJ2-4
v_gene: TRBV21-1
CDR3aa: CASSCQGARIIAKNIQYF
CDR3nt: TGTGCCAGCAGCTGCCAGGGGGCGCGGATCATAGCCAAAAACATTCAGTACTTC

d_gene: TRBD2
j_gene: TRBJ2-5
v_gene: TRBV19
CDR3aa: CASSIRAGGPSETQYF
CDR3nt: TGTGCCAGTAGTATACGTGCGGGAGGGCCGAGTGAGACCCAGTACTTC

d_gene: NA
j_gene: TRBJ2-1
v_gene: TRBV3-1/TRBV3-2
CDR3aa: CASSHTSSNEQFF
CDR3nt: TGTGCCAGCAGCCACACTAGCAGTAATGAGCAGTTCTTC

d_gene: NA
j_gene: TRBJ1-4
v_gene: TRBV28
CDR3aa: CASSSPTANEKLFF
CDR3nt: TGTGCCAGCAGTTCACCGACAGCTAATGAAAAACTGTTTTTT

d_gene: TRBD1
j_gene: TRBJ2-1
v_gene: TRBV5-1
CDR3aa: CASSLAPDRDLWNEQFF
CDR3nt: TGCGCCAGCAGCTTGGCCCCAGACAGGGACCTCTGGAATGAGCAGTTCTTC

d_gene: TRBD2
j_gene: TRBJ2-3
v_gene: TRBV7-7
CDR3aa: CASSLGLAGASDTQYF
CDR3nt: TGTGCCAGCAGCTTAGGTCTAGCGGGAGCGTCAGATACGCAGTATTTT

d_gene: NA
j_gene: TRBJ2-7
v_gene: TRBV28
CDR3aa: CASSLSGQRPYEQYF
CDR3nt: TGTGCCAGCAGTTTAAGTGGACAGCGACCCTACGAGCAGTACTTC

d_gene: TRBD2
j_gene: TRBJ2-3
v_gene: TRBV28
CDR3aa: CASSSPTSPPTDTQYF
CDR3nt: TGTGCCAGCAGTTCCCCGACTAGCCCCCCCACAGATACGCAGTATTTT

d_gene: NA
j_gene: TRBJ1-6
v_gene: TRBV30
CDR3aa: CAWSVRGSPLHF
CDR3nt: TGTGCCTGGAGTGTACGTGGGTCACCCCTCCACTTT

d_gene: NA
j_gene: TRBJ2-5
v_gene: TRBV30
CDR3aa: CAWSVGPQETQYF
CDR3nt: TGTGCCTGGAGTGTTGGTCCTCAAGAGACCCAGTACTTC

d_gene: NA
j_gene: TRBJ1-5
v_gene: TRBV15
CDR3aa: CATSRWTGGAAQHF
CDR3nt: TGTGCCACCAGCAGATGGACGGGGGGCGCGGCCCAGCATTTT

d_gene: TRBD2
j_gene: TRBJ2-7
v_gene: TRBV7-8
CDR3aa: CASTLGAGGGGYEQYF
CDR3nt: TGTGCCAGCACCCTGGGGGCGGGAGGAGGCGGTTACGAGCAGTACTTC

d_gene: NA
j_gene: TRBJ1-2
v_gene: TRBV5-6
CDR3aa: CASSFRSANYGYTF
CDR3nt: TGTGCCAGCAGCTTTCGATCCGCTAACTATGGCTACACCTTC

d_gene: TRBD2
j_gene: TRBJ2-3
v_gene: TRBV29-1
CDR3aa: CSVRGTRADTQYF
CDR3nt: TGCAGCGTCCGCGGGACTAGGGCAGATACGCAGTATTTT

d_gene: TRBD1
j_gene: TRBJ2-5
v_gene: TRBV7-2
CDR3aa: CASSLGTGIQTQYF
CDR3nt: TGTGCCAGCAGCTTAGGGACAGGGATCCAGACCCAGTACTTC

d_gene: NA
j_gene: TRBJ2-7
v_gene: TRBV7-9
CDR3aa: CASSQSVGEQYF
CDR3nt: TGTGCCAGCAGCCAGTCCGTGGGCGAGCAGTACTTC

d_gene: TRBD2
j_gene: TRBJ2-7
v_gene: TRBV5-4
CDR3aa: CATLLAGGNEQYF
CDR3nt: TGTGCCACCCTACTAGCGGGAGGGAACGAGCAGTACTTC

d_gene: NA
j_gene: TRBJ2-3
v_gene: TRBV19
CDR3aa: CASSIVGASTDTQYF
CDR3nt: TGTGCCAGTAGTATAGTCGGAGCGAGCACAGATACGCAGTATTTT

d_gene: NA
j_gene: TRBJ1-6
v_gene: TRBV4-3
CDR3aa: CASSQDQGYNSPLHF
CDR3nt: TGCGCCAGCAGCCAAGATCAGGGTTATAATTCACCCCTCCACTTT

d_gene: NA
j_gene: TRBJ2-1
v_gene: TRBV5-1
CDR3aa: CASSYRSSYNEQFF
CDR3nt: TGCGCCAGCAGCTACAGGTCCTCCTACAATGAGCAGTTCTTC